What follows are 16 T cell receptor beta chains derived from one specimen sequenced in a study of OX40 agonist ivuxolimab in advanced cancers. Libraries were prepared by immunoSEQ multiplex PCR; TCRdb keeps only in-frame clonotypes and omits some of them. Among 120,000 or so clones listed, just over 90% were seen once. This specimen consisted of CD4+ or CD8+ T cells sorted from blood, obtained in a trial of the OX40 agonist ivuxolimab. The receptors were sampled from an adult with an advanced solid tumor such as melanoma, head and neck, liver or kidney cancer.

The DNA of the CDR3 is TGTGCCAGTAGTCCTCCAGGGCCTCGGGGGACCCAGTACTTC. Translating it yields CASSPPGPRGTQYF. The chain combines TRBV19 with TRBJ2-5; either TRBD1 or TRBD2 may fit D (5 bases each). Germline V gene lookup returns CDR1 LNHDA and CDR2 SQIVND (reference sequence). Trimming shortened V by 5 bases and J by 7 bases, and 17 bases separated the two germline ends. The CDR3 has 14 residues.

CDR3 amino acids: CASSLTQGRETQYF. CDR3 DNA: TGTGCCAGCAGCTTAACCCAGGGAAGGGAGACCCAGTACTTC. V is TRBV7-9 and J is TRBJ2-5, with D maybe TRBD1 (5 bases). Germline CDR1 is SEHNR and CDR2 is FQNEAQ (reference sequence). The CDR3 totals 14 residues. Deletions cut 2 bases from V and 5 bases from J, with 12 bases between.

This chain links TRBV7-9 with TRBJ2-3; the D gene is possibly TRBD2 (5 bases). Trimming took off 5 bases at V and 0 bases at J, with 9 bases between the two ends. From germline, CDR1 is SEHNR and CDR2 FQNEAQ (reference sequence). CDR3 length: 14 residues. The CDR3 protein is CASSLTTSTDTQYF. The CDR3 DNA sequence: TGTGCCAGCAGCCTGACTACCAGCACAGATACGCAGTATTTT.

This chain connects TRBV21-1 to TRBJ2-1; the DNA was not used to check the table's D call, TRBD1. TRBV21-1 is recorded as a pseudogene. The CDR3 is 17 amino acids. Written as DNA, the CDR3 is TGTGCCAGCAGCAAAAACACTAACGGGACAGGGTACAATGAGCAGTTCTTC. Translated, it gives CASSKNTNGTGYNEQFF.

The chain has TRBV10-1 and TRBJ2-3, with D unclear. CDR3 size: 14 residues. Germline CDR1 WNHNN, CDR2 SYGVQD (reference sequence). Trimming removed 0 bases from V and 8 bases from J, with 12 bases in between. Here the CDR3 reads CASSESSGLFTQYF. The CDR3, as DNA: TGCGCCAGCAGTGAGTCGTCAGGTCTTTTTACGCAGTATTTT.

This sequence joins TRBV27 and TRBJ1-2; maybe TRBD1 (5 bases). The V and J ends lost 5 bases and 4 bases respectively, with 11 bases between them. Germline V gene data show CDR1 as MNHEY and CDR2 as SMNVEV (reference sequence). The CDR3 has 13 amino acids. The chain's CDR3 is CASSRGRGYGYTF. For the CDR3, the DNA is TGTGCCAGCAGTAGGGGACGGGGCTATGGCTACACCTTC.

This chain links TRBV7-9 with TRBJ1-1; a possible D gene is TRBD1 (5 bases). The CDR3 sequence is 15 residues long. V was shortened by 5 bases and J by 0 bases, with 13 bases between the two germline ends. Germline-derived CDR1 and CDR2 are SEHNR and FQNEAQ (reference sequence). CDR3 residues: CASSLEGDLNTEAFF. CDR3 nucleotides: TGTGCCAGCAGCCTGGAAGGGGATTTGAACACTGAAGCTTTCTTT.

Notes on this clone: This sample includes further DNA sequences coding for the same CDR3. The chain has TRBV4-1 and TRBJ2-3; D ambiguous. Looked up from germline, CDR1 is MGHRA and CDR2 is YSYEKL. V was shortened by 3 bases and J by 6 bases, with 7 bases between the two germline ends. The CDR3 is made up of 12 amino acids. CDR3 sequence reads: CASSQVRDTQYF. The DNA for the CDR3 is TGCGCCAGCAGCCAGGTAAGGGATACGCAGTATTTT.

CDR3 nucleotide sequence: TGTGCCAGCAGCTTGACTAGCGGGGGGTACGAGCAGTACTTC. This encodes CASSLTSGGYEQYF. The genes are TRBV5-5 and TRBJ2-7; 12 bases are a match to TRBD2. V was clipped by 1 base and J by 4 bases; unmatched bases: 0. Germline CDR1 SGHKS, CDR2 YYEKEE (reference sequence). The length of the CDR3 is 14 residues.

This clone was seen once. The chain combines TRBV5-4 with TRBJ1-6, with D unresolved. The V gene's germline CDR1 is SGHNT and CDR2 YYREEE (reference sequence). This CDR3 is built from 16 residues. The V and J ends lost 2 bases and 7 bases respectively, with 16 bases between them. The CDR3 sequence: CASSFLISGLNSPLHF. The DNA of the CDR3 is TGTGCCAGCAGCTTCTTAATTTCTGGGTTAAATTCACCCCTCCACTTT.

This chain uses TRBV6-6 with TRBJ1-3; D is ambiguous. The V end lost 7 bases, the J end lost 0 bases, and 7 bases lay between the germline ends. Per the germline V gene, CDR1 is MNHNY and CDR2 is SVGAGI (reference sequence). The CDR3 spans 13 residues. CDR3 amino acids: CASNWSSGNTIYF. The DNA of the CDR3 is TGTGCCAGCAATTGGAGCTCTGGAAACACCATATATTTT.

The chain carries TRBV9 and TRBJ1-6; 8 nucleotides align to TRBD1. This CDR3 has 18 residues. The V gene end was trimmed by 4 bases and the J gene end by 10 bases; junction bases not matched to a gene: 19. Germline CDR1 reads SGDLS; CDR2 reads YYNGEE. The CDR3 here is CASSPHRGGQGAQSPLHF. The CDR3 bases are TGTGCCAGCAGCCCTCATCGTGGAGGGCAGGGGGCTCAGTCACCCCTCCACTTT.

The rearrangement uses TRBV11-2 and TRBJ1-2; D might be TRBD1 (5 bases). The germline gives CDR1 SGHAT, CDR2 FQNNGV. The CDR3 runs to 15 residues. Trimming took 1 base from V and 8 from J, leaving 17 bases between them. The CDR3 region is CASSLGSLPGLGYTF. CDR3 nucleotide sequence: TGTGCCAGCAGCTTAGGCTCCTTGCCAGGGCTAGGCTACACCTTC.

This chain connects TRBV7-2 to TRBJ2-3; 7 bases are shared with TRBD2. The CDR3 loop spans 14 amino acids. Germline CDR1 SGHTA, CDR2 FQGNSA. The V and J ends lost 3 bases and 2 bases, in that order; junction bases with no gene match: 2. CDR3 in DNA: TGTGCCAGCAGCTTCGGGGGGATCACAGATACGCAGTATTTT. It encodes CASSFGGITDTQYF.

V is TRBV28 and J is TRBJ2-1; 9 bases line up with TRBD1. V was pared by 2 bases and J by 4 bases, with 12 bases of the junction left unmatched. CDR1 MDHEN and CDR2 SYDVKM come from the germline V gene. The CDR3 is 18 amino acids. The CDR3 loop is CASSLKRGRTGVYNEQFF. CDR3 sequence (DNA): TGTGCCAGCAGTTTAAAGAGGGGCAGGACAGGGGTTTACAATGAGCAGTTCTTC.

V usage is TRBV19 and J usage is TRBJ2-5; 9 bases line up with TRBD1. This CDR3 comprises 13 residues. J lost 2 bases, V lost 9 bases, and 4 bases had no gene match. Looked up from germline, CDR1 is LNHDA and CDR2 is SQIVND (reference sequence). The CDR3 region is CASRDRAQETQYF. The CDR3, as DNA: TGTGCCAGCCGGGACAGGGCACAAGAGACCCAGTACTTC.